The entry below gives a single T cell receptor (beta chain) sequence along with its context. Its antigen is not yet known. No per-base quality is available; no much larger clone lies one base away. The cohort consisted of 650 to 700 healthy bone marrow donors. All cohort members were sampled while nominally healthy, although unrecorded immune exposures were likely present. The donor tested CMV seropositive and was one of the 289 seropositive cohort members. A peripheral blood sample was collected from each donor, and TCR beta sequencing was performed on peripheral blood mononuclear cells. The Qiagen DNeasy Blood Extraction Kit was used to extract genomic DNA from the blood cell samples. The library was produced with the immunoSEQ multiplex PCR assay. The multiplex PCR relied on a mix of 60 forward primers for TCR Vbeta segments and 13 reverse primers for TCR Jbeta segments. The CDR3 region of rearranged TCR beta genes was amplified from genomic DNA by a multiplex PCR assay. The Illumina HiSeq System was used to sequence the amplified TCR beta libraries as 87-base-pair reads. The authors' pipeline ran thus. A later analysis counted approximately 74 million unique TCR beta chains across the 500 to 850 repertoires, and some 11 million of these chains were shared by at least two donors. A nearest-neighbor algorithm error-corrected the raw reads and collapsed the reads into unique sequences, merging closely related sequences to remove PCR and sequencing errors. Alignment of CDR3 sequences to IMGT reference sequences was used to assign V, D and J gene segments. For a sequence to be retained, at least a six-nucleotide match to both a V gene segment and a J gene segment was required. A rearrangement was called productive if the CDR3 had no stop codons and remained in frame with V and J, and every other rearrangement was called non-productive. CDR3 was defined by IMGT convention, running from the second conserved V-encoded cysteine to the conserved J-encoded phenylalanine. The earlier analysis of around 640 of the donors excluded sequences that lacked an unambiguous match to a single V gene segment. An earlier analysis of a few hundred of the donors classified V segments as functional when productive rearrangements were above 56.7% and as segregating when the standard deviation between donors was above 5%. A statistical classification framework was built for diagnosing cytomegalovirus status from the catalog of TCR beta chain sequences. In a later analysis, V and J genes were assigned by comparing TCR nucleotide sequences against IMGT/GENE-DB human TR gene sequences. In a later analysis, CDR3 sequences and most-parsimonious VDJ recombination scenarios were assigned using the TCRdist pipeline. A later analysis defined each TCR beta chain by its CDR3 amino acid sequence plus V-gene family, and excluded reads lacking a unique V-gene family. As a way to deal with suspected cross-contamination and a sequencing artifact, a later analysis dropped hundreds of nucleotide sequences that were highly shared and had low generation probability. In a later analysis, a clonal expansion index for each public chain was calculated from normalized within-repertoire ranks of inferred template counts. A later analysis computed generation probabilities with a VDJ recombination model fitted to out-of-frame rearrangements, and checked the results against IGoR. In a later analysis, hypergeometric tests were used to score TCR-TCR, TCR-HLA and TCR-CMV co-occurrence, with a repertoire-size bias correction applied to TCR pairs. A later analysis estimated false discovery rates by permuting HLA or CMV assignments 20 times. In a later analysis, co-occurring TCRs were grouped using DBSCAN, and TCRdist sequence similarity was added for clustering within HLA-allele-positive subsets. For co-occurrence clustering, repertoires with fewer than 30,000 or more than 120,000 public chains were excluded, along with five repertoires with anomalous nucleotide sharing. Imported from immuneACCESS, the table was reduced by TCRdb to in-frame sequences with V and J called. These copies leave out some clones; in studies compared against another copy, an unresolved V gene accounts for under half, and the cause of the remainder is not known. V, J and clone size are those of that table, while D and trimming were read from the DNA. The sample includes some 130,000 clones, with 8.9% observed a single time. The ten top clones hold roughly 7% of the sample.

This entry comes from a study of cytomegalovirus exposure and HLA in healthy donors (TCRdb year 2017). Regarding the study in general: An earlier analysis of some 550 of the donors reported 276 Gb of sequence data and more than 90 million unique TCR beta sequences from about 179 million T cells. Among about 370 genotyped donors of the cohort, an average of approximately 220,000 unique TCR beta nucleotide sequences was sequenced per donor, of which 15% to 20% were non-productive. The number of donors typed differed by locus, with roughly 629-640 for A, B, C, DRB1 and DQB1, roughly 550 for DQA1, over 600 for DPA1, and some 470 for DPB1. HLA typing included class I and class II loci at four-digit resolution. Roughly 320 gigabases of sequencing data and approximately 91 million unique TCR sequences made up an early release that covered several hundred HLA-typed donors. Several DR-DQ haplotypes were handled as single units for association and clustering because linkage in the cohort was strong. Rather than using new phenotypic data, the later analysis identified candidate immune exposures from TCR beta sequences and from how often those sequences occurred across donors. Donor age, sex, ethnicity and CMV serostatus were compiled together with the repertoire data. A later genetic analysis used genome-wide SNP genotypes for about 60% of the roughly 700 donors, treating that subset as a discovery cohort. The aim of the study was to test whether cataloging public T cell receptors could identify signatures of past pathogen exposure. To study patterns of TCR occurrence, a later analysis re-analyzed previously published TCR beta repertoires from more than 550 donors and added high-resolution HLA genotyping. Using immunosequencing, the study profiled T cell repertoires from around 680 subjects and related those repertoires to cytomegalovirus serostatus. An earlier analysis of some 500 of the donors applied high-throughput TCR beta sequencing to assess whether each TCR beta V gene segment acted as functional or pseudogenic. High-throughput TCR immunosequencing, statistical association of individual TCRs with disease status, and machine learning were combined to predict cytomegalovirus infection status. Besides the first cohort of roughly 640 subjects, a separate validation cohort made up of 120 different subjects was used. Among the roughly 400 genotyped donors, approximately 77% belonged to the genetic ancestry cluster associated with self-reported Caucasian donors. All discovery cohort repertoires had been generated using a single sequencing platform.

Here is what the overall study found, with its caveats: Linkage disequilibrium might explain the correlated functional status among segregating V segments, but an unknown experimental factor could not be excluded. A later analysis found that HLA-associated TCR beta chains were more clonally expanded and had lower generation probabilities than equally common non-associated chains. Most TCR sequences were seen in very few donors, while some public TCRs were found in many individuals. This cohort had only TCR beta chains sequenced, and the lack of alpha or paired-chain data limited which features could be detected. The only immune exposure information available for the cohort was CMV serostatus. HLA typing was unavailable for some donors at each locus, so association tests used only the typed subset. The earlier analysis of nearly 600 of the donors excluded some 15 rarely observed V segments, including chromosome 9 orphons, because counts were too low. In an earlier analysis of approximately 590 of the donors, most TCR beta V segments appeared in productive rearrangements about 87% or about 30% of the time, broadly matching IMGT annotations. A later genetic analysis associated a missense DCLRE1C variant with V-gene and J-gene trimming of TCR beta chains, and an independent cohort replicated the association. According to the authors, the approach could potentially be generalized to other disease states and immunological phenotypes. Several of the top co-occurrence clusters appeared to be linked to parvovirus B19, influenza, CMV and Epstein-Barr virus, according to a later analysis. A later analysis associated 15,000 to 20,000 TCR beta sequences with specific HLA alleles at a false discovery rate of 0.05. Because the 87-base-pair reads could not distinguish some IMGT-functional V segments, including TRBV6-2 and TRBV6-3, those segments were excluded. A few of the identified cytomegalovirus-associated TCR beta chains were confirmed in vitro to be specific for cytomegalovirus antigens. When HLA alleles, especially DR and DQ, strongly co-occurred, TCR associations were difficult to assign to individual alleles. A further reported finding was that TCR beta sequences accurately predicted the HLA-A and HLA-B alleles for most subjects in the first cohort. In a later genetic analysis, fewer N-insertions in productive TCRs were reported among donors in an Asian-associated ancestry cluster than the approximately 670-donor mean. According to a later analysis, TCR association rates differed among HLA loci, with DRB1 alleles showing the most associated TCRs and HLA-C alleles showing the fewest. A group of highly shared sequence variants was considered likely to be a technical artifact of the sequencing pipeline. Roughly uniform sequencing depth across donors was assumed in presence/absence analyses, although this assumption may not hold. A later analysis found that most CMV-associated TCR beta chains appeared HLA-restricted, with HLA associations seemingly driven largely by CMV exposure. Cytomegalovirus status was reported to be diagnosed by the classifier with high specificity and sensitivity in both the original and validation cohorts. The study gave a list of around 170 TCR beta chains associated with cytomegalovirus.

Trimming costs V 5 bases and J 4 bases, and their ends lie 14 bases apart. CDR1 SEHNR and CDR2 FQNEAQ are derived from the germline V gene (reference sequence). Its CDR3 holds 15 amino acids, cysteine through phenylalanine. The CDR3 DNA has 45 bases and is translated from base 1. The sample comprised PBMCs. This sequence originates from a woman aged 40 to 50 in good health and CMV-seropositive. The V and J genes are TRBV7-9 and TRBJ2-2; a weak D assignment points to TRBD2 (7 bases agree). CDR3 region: CASSVQGGATGELFF. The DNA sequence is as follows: TGTGCCAGCAGCGTACAGGGAGGGGCCACCGGGGAGCTGTTTTTT.